Listed below are T cell receptor beta chains from one sample, sequenced in a study of radiotherapy plus CTLA-4 blockade in lung cancer. Profiling relied on immunoSEQ multiplex PCR, and the TCRdb table lists in-frame clones only, not all of them. Counted here are approximately 67,000 clones, under 85% occurring once; the ten biggest clones make up about 4.2%. Sequencing used peripheral blood, obtained from a patient treated with radiotherapy plus ipilimumab. Every receptor here comes from a human donor with non-small cell lung cancer who had a partial response to radiotherapy plus ipilimumab. Each CDR3 is given with its conserved first and last residue. A D gene is named only where the DNA matches it firmly. For some rows the clone size is stated as once, few or many, or as a class when expanded; others skip it.

length: 15; D: TRBD2; J: TRBJ2-7; V: TRBV27; size: .; DNA: TGTGCCAGCAGTCGCCTAGCGGGAGGGGGTTACGAGCAGTACTTC; CDR3: CASSRLAGGGYEQYF
length: 14; D: .; J: TRBJ2-7; V: TRBV7-2; size: .; DNA: TGTGCCAGCAGCTTAGGGGTGAAGAGGTACGAGCAGTACTTC; CDR3: CASSLGVKRYEQYF
length: 15; D: .; J: TRBJ1-3; V: TRBV6-6; size: .; DNA: TGTGCCAGCAGTTACCCAGGAAGCTCTGGAAACACCATATATTTT; CDR3: CASSYPGSSGNTIYF
length: 14; D: .; J: TRBJ2-5; V: TRBV10-3; size: once; DNA: TGTGCCATCAGTGGGTCGGTAGCGAGAGAGACCCAGTACTTC; CDR3: CAISGSVARETQYF
length: 16; D: TRBD2; J: TRBJ2-3; V: TRBV5-6; size: .; DNA: TGTGCCAGCACCCTACCGGGACTAGCGGGAGCAGATACGCAGTATTTT; CDR3: CASTLPGLAGADTQYF
length: 14; D: TRBD1; J: TRBJ2-5; V: TRBV5-1; size: .; DNA: TGCGCCAGCAGCATTCAGGGGGCGCGAGAGACCCAGTACTTC; CDR3: CASSIQGARETQYF
length: 14; D: .; J: TRBJ1-4; V: TRBV7-9; size: .; DNA: TGTGCCAGCAGCTTGGGCCGCCCTAATGAAAAACTGTTTTTT; CDR3: CASSLGRPNEKLFF
length: 14; D: TRBD1; J: TRBJ1-1; V: TRBV7-9; size: .; DNA: TGTGCCAGCAGCGGGGGGACAGGGAACACTGAAGCTTTCTTT; CDR3: CASSGGTGNTEAFF
length: 13; D: .; J: TRBJ1-1; V: TRBV29-1; size: few; DNA: TGCAGCGTTGAAGTCCCCCCCAGCACTGAAGCTTTCTTT; CDR3: CSVEVPPSTEAFF
length: 12; D: .; J: TRBJ2-7; V: TRBV28; size: .; DNA: TGTGCCAGCGGGAGTACGATCTACGAGCAGTACTTC; CDR3: CASGSTIYEQYF
length: 11; D: .; J: TRBJ2-7; V: TRBV16; size: .; DNA: TGTGCCAGCAGCTCAGGCCTGGAGCAGTACTTC; CDR3: CASSSGLEQYF
length: 16; D: TRBD1; J: TRBJ1-5; V: TRBV19; size: .; DNA: TGTGCCAGTAGTATAAGTTTCTCAGGGGGTGATCAGCCCCAGCATTTT; CDR3: CASSISFSGGDQPQHF
length: 15; D: .; J: TRBJ1-1; V: TRBV4-1; size: once; DNA: TGCGCCAGCAGCCCGTTAATGGGCTACGGCACTGAAGCTTTCTTT; CDR3: CASSPLMGYGTEAFF
length: 15; D: TRBD1; J: TRBJ1-2; V: TRBV5-1; size: .; DNA: TGCGCCAGCAGCCAGACAGGGGGCGCCGGGGATGGCTACACCTTC; CDR3: CASSQTGGAGDGYTF
length: 15; D: TRBD2; J: TRBJ2-1; V: TRBV7-3; size: .; DNA: TGTGCCAGCAGCTTCGGACTAGCGGGAGTTTGGGAGCAGTTCTTC; CDR3: CASSFGLAGVWEQFF
length: 12; D: .; J: TRBJ2-3; V: TRBV6-6; size: few; DNA: TGTGCCAGCAGTTACTCGTCGGGTACGCAGTATTTT; CDR3: CASSYSSGTQYF
length: 11; D: .; J: TRBJ2-7; V: TRBV5-1; size: .; DNA: TGCGCCAGCAGCCGAGGCGACGAGCAGTACTTC; CDR3: CASSRGDEQYF
length: 14; D: TRBD1; J: TRBJ1-5; V: TRBV6-5; size: few; DNA: TGTGCCAGCACCCCGACAGGGGGGAATCAGCCCCAGCATTTT; CDR3: CASTPTGGNQPQHF
length: 14; D: TRBD1; J: TRBJ2-5; V: TRBV7-2; size: .; DNA: TGTGCCAGCAGCTCCGACAGGGTATCGGAGACCCAGTACTTC; CDR3: CASSSDRVSETQYF
length: 11; D: .; J: TRBJ2-7; V: TRBV27; size: .; DNA: TGTGCCAGCAGTTTGGGGAGACTTCAGCACTTC; CDR3: CASSLGRLQHF
length: 15; D: TRBD2; J: TRBJ2-1; V: TRBV30; size: .; DNA: TGTGCCTGGAGTGGACTAGCGGGACGGGACAATGAGCAGTTCTTC; CDR3: CAWSGLAGRDNEQFF
length: 15; D: .; J: TRBJ2-7; V: TRBV4-2; size: .; DNA: TGTGCCAGCAGCCCGGGCGGGCTAGTCGTTGACGAGCAGTACTTC; CDR3: CASSPGGLVVDEQYF
length: 16; D: TRBD1; J: TRBJ1-1; V: TRBV10-3; size: .; DNA: TGTGCCACCGAGACTCAGGGGGCCGGGACGAACACTGAAGCTTTCTTT; CDR3: CATETQGAGTNTEAFF
length: 15; D: .; J: TRBJ2-7; V: TRBV6-1; size: .; DNA: TGTGCCAGCAGTGAAGAGACTTTTAGCTCCTACGAGCAGTACTTC; CDR3: CASSEETFSSYEQYF
length: 16; D: TRBD2; J: TRBJ2-3; V: TRBV11-2; size: .; DNA: TGTGCCAGCAGCCCACAGCCTAGCGGGAGAACAGATACGCAGTATTTT; CDR3: CASSPQPSGRTDTQYF
length: 13; D: .; J: TRBJ1-4; V: TRBV7-2; size: .; DNA: TGTGCCAGCAGCTTGGTGGAGGATGAAAAACTGTTTTTT; CDR3: CASSLVEDEKLFF
length: 15; D: .; J: TRBJ2-7; V: TRBV6-6; size: .; DNA: TGTGCCAGCGGCGGTTCCACGGTCCCAGCCTACGAGCAGTACTTC; CDR3: CASGGSTVPAYEQYF
length: 13; D: .; J: TRBJ2-5; V: TRBV5-6; size: .; DNA: TGTGCCAGCAGCTTGGGGCCGGGAGAGACCCAGTACTTC; CDR3: CASSLGPGETQYF
length: 13; D: .; J: TRBJ1-1; V: TRBV6-1; size: .; DNA: TGTGCCAGCAGTCAGGGAATTAACACTGAAGCTTTCTTT; CDR3: CASSQGINTEAFF
length: 14; D: .; J: TRBJ2-1; V: TRBV19; size: few; DNA: TGTGCCAGTAGTATAAGGTCTGGAGGGGATGAGCAGTTCTTC; CDR3: CASSIRSGGDEQFF
length: 14; D: .; J: TRBJ1-5; V: TRBV27; size: .; DNA: TGTGCCAGCAGCCTAGGATTTGCCAATCAGCCCCAGCATTTT; CDR3: CASSLGFANQPQHF
length: 14; D: .; J: TRBJ1-3; V: TRBV28; size: .; DNA: TGTGCCAGCAGTCACGACAGCTCTGGAAACACCATATATTTT; CDR3: CASSHDSSGNTIYF
length: 16; D: TRBD1; J: TRBJ2-7; V: TRBV14; size: .; DNA: TGTGCCAGCAGCCTCAGACGACCGACAGGGGGTTACGAGCAGTACTTC; CDR3: CASSLRRPTGGYEQYF